The clone carrying this T cell receptor beta chain was seen repeatedly, ten times or more. The antigen is undetermined. This sample stems from a study of early T cells in non-severe SARS-CoV-2 infection. About the research overall: Chains stayed unpaired after sequencing of bulk RNA from unsorted whole blood. Findings of the study overall: The VDJdb matching leaned toward anti-spike CD8 responses and overlooked private and CD4 specificities.

This CDR3 contains 14 residues. The germline CDR1 and CDR2 sequences are SNHLY and FYNNEI. Trimming removed 9 bases from V and 4 bases from J; junction bases left unmatched: 7. Attachment of unique molecular identifiers to individual cDNA molecules was performed. One entry per CDR3 protein, called by TCRdb with MiXCR from the 5' RACE reads. Among over 20,000 distinct CDR3 sequences, 4.5% to 7% were seen once, and the ten largest hold roughly 2.5%. This sequence was found in an adult who was a healthcare worker with PCR-confirmed SARS-CoV-2 infection or an uninfected control (not recorded which). Sequenced input: whole blood. J is TRBJ2-2 and V is TRBV2, with 8 bases lining up with TRBD2. CDR3 DNA: TGTGCCAGTCGAACCGGGACTAGCACCGGGGAGCTGTTTTTT. As protein: CASRTGTSTGELFF.